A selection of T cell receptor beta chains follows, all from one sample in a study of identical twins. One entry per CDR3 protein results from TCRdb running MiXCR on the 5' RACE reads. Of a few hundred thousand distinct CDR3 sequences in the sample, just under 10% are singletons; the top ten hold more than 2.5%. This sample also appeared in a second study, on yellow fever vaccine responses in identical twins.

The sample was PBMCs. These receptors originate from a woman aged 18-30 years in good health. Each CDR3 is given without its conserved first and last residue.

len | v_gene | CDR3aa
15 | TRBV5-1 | ASSLDGEIGGMNEQF
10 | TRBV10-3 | AIRDGNTEAF
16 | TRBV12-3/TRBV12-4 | ASSLGRVGPSGANVLT
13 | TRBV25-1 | ASSEFDITNNEQF
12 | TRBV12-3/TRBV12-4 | ASRQHPGGTEAF
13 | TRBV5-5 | ASSLAPGSNYGYT
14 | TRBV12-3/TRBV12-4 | ASSSTGVPSTDTQY
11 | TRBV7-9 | ASSFTGLGPLH
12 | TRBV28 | ASSKDIGWGKLF
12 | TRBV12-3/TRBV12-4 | ASSSTGTQETQY
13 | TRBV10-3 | AISGTQAYSYEQY
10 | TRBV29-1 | SVERGGTEAF
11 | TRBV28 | ASSLNKQPGYT
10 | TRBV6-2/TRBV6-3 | ASSYPPDTQY
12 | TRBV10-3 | AISRGIPNQPQH
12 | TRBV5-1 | ASSSGTGSREQY
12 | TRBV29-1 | SVESREWHNEQF
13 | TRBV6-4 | ASSDGTGPYNEQF
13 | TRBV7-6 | ASSSGTSLFYEQY
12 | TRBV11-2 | ASSFVPRGNEQF
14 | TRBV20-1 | SANRDREVSNQPQH
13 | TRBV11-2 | ASSLGVSGHETQY
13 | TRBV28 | ASSLGGQPTDTQY
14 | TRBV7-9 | ASSPEGQGKIYEQY
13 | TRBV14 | ASSHRLAEKETQY
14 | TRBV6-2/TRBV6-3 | ASSYDQRKTYNEQF
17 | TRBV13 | ASSLGTGPLLLTNEKLF
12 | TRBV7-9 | ASSPPGSPGEQY
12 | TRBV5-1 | ASSHRQGRNEQF
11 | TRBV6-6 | ASSHRGDYGYT
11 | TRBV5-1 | ASSLPDPNEQF
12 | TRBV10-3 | AINLADSYNEQF
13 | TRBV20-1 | SARDRRTGQETQY
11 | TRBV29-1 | SVGLAPGDTQY
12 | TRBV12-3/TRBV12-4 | ASSPPRDRHEQY
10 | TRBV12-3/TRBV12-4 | ASSLGSGELF
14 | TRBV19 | ASSTVGLVEAREQF
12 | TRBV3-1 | ASSPQGLFHGYT
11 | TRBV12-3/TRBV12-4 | ASSSWVVTEAF
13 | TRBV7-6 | ASSSLPGTGSEQY
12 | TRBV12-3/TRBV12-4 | ASSFLQGNTEAF
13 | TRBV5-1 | ASSFSRGPYNEQF
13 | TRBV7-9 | ASSFTHSPLREQY
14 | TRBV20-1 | SAEAPNSLNTDTQY
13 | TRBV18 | ASSPLGMVYNEQF
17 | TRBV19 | ASSIWDDGIERYQETQY
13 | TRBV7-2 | ASSWGGVGNDEQF
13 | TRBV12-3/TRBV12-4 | ASSQGQGGLETQY
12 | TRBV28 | ASSPPSSSYEQY
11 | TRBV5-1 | ASSGTALDEQY
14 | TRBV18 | ASSPPAGRTYNEQF
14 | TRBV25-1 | ASSGQTQWRTDTQY
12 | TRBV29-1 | SVVAGGSTDTQY